This T cell receptor (beta chain) stems from a study of CD8 T cells in Susac syndrome. Study-level points and caveats: CD4+ T cell repertoires in Susac syndrome exhibited no evidence of clonal expansion.

The RNA input was about 0.5 to 1 ug, and it was reverse transcribed with random hexamers. TCRdb reprocessed the immunoSEQ multiplex PCR reads with MiXCR, giving one entry per CDR3 protein. The sample has fewer than 200,000 distinct CDR3 sequences, 75% to 95% seen once. As concerns this clonotype: Its antigen is as yet unknown. The junction departs from the called germline gene at one end, perhaps through a read error.

The CDR3 sequence is 13 residues long. CDR1 is LNHNV, CDR2 YYDKDF, per germline (reference sequence). The rearrangement links TRBV15 to TRBJ1-1; D unclear. The sample consisted of CD4+ T cells from PBMCs. The receptor's source is a human donor with Susac syndrome. The CDR3 DNA sequence: TGTGCCACCAGCGGCCGGGTGAACACTGAAGCTCTCTTT. Translation gives CATSGRVNTEALF.